This T cell receptor beta chain came from a study of long-term antiretroviral therapy in people with HIV. Germline V gene lookup returns CDR1 ENHRY and CDR2 SYGVKD. V lost 7 bases, J lost 6 bases, and 12 bases stayed unmatched. There are 14 residues in the CDR3. Study results and caveats: In samples taken after ART, diversity increased but remained below transplant donor control levels.

Details on this clone: Its antigen is as yet unknown.

The run of the v3.0 immunoSEQ assay was at survey level. Sequencing was performed with immunoSEQ multiplex PCR; in TCRdb, only in-frame clones are kept and a portion is missing. The table records more than 25,000 clones, around nine tenths of them present only once. The origin of this receptor is a woman between 18 and 29 years old with HIV. The chain combines TRBV10-3 with TRBJ2-7; TRBD2 agrees at 7 bases. Sequencing used unsorted PBMCs, obtained 1.8 years after starting antiretroviral therapy. For the CDR3, the DNA is TGTGCCATCACCGCTACCGGGACTACGGGCGAGCAGTACTTC. Protein: CAITATGTTGEQYF.